The source of this TCR beta chain is a study of Graves' ophthalmopathy and Graves' hyperthyroidism. About the study: Hyperthyroidism is called stable when no ophthalmopathy develops within 18 months of follow-up. The study's findings and limits: Most clonotypes expanded in thyroid above 0.001 frequency were present in blood too.

The sample holds many counts of this clonotype. What it binds is not known. Beta-chain TCR CDR3 regions were amplified from RNA transcripts. HTBI primers primed a first-round RT-PCR, and a second-round multiplex PCR followed. TCRdb processed the multiplex PCR reads anew with MiXCR; each CDR3 protein has one entry. The sample includes roughly 1.1 million distinct CDR3 sequences, about two fifths of them seen just once. The sequence was collected from an adult man with Graves' hyperthyroidism. Input material: peripheral blood or thyroid tissue (not recorded which).

This chain's CDR3 is CASSFSGTTNEKLFF. The CDR3 bases are TGCGCCAGCAGCTTTTCGGGGACAACTAATGAAAAACTGTTTTTT. This chain links TRBV5-1 with TRBJ1-4; D is ambiguous. The CDR3 consists of 15 residues. Germline-derived CDR1 and CDR2 are SGHRS and YFSETQ. The V gene lost 2 bases and the J gene lost 0 bases, with 8 bases spanning the gap.